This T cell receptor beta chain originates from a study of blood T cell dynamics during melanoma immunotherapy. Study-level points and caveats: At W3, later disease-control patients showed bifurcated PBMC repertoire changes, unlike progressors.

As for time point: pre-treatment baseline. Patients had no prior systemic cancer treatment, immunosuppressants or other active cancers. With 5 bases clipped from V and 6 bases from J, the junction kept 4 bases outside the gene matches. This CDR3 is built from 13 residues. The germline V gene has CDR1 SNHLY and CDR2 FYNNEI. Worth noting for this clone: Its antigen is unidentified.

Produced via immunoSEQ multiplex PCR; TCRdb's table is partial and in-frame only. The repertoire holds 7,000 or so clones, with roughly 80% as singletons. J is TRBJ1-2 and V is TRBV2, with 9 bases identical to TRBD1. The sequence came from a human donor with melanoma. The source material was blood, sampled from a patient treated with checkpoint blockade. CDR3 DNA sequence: TGTGCCAGCAGTCCCTGGACAGGGGATGGCTACACCTTC. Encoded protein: CASSPWTGDGYTF.